This T cell receptor (beta chain) was observed in a study of blood T cell repertoires in COVID-19. Study in general: The United States, Italy and Spain supplied acute and convalescent COVID-19 samples. T cells, B-cell-depleted T cells, or PBMCs provided the cDNA or gDNA that served as material.

The CDR3 extends over 16 amino acids. Germline V gene lookup returns CDR1 MNHEY and CDR2 SMNVEV (reference sequence). The V end was cut by 8 bases, the J end by 3 bases, with 22 bases between. This clone has only a few counts. How the authors handled the data: Estimates of nucleated cell counts were drawn from the amplification of reference gene primers. The protocol was immunoSEQ multiplex PCR, while the TCRdb copy is restricted to in-frame clones and leaves out a portion. The V and J calls and the clone size are those of that table, but D and trimming were determined from the DNA. The profile shows roughly 410,000 clones, roughly 90% of them singletons. Followed over time, Seattle patients had been enrolled while infection was active.

V is TRBV27 and J is TRBJ1-2; D call uncertain. Sequencing was carried out using peripheral blood. The sequence was obtained from a woman in her forties with COVID-19, enrolled during active disease. In DNA form, the CDR3 reads TGTGCCAGCCGATCCTTAGACGCTCTCCGGGACTATGGCTACACCTTC. Its translation is CASRSLDALRDYGYTF.